This T cell receptor (beta chain) was recovered during a study of T cells after yellow fever vaccination (dated by TCRdb to about 2019). For the study in its entirety: The SMART-Seq v4 Ultra Low Input RNA kit was used to prepare libraries from fractions with low cell numbers. To follow T-cell clones before and after both primary and booster YFV17D yellow fever vaccination, bulk TCR alpha and beta repertoires underwent longitudinal sequencing. The cohort comprised two healthy male donors, one aged 18 to 30 and one aged 30 to 40 years. Blood samples were taken at several timepoints before and after primary and secondary immunization, and bulk PBMC replicates and cell subsets were isolated. On the study overall, not on this receptor specifically: A small share of clonotypes occurred in both CD4 and CD8 compartments, likely arising from convergent recombination. Computational filtering was required because FACS-sorted repertoires could contain abundant contaminating clonotypes from the bulk population. After the booster, most clones that had expanded after primary vaccination were detected again (roughly 95% of CD4 and 70% to 90% of CD8), suggesting broad maintenance of memory. The secondary T-cell response was found to be weaker but faster than the primary response, with a peak reached on day 5 rather than on day 15. Only a couple of donors were included in the study, so the extent to which the findings can be generalized is limited.

Synthesis of TCR cDNA relied on 5'RACE template switching, a step that introduced a universal primer site along with unique molecular identifiers. Priming of cDNA synthesis was performed from both the TCR alpha and TCR beta constant segments. Two PCR steps were used to amplify libraries, with sample barcodes and sequencing adapters being added in the second step. Sequencing of the libraries was done on either Illumina HiSeq 2500 (2x100 bp) or NovaSeq (2x150 bp). From the authors' description of their analysis: MIGEC handled demultiplexing of reads and collapsing into UMI consensus sequences, while MiXCR performed V(D)J alignment. Clonotypes responding to the vaccine were identified with edgeR on replicate PBMC samples, with the criteria of FDR below 0.01 and a log2 fold change above 5 up to day 15. Bulk clonotypes were assigned CD4 or CD8 identity according to which sequenced CD4 or CD8 repertoire held them at higher abundance. TCRdb cleaned the public reads at Q25 with fastp, built clones with MiXCR and kept in-frame beta chains. Entries that share a CDR3 protein sequence are merged under the most common genes and DNA. In this record, the V and J calls reflect TCRdb's handling and not the investigators' own analysis. The sample table lists 140,000 to 150,000 distinct CDR3 sequences, 6.6% of them with a count of one. Jointly, the top ten make up approximately 0.64% of the sample.

This clonotype was detected a few times. Its specific antigen is unknown. It has no much larger one-base neighbor in the sample; base qualities were not kept. Interpreted using the paper, the treatment or condition label stands for: live attenuated yellow fever vaccine strain. PBMCs were isolated from peripheral blood using a standard Ficoll-Paque protocol. Dynabeads CD4 and CD8 positive selection kits were used to isolate CD4 and CD8 T-cell fractions. TriZol was used to extract RNA from bulk PBMCs, from CD4 and CD8 fractions, and from dextramer-positive and dextramer-negative fractions. The germline V and J ends show losses of 1 base and 5 bases respectively, and no gene match explains 8 bases of the junction. Including the terminal cysteine and phenylalanine, the CDR3 comprises 15 residues. Kept here is only the CDR3 DNA, which spans 45 bases and is read in frame from base 1. CDR1 SGHDT and CDR2 YYEEEE were looked up in the germline V gene.

This clonotype was obtained from a man aged 30-40 years who received the YFV17D yellow fever vaccine. The V and J segments used are TRBV5-6 and TRBJ2-5, with 7 bases matching TRBD1. Sequences were derived from CD4+ T cells sorted from PBMCs, sampled 10 days after the yellow fever booster vaccination. The nucleotide sequence is given as TGTGCCAGCAGCTTGACACAGGGGTTAGGCGAGACCCAGTACTTC. Translated, this gives CASSLTQGLGETQYF.